The clone carrying this T cell receptor beta chain was seen a few times. The target antigen is unknown. This record belongs to a study of beta chain features in type 1 diabetes. Across the study: Across the samples, approximately 98,000,000 sorted cells were examined in total.

General study points: Across all four CD4+ subsets, people with type 1 diabetes showed modestly shorter TCRB CDR3s.

Reverse transcribing all isolated RNA meant expressed TCRB transcripts were sequenced. Method: immunoSEQ multiplex PCR; TCRdb's copy keeps in-frame clones and lacks some. Of some 370,000 clones listed, about 10% were seen once; the top ten hold about 0.6%. The source is a man aged 25 to 40 with type 1 diabetes. The sequencing input was central memory CD4+ T cells from blood.

The DNA for the CDR3 is TGCAGCGTTGAAATAGTCTACGAGCAGTACTTC. Amino acid sequence: CSVEIVYEQYF. The V call is TRBV29-1, the J call TRBJ2-7; the D is unclear. The CDR3 spans 11 residues. Trimming took off 2 bases at V and 3 bases at J, with 5 bases between the two ends. The germline V gene encodes CDR1 SQVTM and CDR2 ANQGSEA.